These T cell receptor beta chains were read from a single sample in a study of shared clonotypes between healthy human individuals. Clones were read by immunoSEQ multiplex PCR, and TCRdb kept only the in-frame ones, dropping some. This table has millions of clones, approximately 95% appearing once. Source material: naive CD4+ T cells from PBMCs. The receptors were gathered from a man between 18 and 29 years old in good health. Some clones in this sample may be carry-over from other donors' samples. The CDR3 runs from the conserved cysteine through the conserved F or W. Each record gives: V gene, J gene, D gene, clone size, CDR3 length, CDR3 protein, CDR3 DNA. A D gene is named only where the DNA matches it firmly. Clone size is given for some rows only: seen once, a few or many times, or a class if the clone is expanded.

V: TRBV5-1
J: TRBJ2-2
D: -
size: -
length: 16
CDR3: CASSVPWTVNTGELFF
DNA: TGCGCCAGCAGCGTCCCGTGGACGGTCAACACCGGGGAGCTGTTTTTT

V: TRBV28
J: TRBJ2-3
D: -
size: -
length: 12
CDR3: CASTINSDTQYF
DNA: TGTGCCAGCACCATAAACTCAGATACGCAGTATTTT

V: TRBV4-2
J: TRBJ1-3
D: -
size: -
length: 16
CDR3: CASSQASQGLGNTIYF
DNA: TGTGCCAGCAGCCAAGCGTCACAGGGCCTCGGAAACACCATATATTTT

V: TRBV11-2
J: TRBJ2-2
D: -
size: -
length: 16
CDR3: CASSLPGRADTGELFF
DNA: TGTGCCAGCAGCTTACCAGGCAGGGCGGACACCGGGGAGCTGTTTTTT

V: TRBV27
J: TRBJ1-2
D: -
size: -
length: 16
CDR3: CASSLNSRVDTYGYTF
DNA: TGTGCCAGCAGTTTAAACAGCAGGGTTGATACCTATGGCTACACCTTC

V: TRBV11-2
J: TRBJ2-1
D: -
size: -
length: 13
CDR3: CASSTGGRNEQFF
DNA: TGTGCCAGCAGCACCGGGGGGCGTAATGAGCAGTTCTTC

V: TRBV6-6
J: TRBJ1-5
D: -
size: once
length: 15
CDR3: CASSYEAVSNQPQHF
DNA: TGTGCCAGCAGTTACGAGGCGGTTAGCAATCAGCCCCAGCATTTT

V: TRBV27
J: TRBJ2-1
D: -
size: once
length: 13
CDR3: CASSSTRFNEQFF
DNA: TGTGCCAGCAGTTCCACTAGATTCAATGAGCAGTTCTTC

V: TRBV19
J: TRBJ2-7
D: -
size: -
length: 15
CDR3: CASSIASGGPYEQYF
DNA: TGTGCCAGTAGTATAGCTTCGGGCGGGCCCTACGAGCAGTACTTC

V: TRBV5-1
J: TRBJ2-7
D: TRBD1
size: -
length: 14
CDR3: CASSLRTGQWEQYF
DNA: TGCGCCAGCAGCTTGAGGACAGGGCAGTGGGAGCAGTACTTC

V: TRBV5-8
J: TRBJ2-7
D: TRBD1
size: -
length: 14
CDR3: CASSLYRGRDEQYF
DNA: TGTGCCAGCAGCTTGTATAGGGGGCGCGACGAGCAGTACTTC

V: TRBV10-3
J: TRBJ1-2
D: TRBD1
size: -
length: 12
CDR3: CAIRRTGDGYTF
DNA: TGTGCCATCAGACGGACAGGGGATGGCTACACCTTC

V: TRBV7-3
J: TRBJ1-2
D: TRBD1
size: -
length: 14
CDR3: CASSLGTGDYGYTF
DNA: TGTGCCAGCAGCTTAGGGACAGGGGACTATGGCTACACCTTC

V: TRBV9
J: TRBJ2-5
D: TRBD2
size: -
length: 16
CDR3: CASSPPGLAGTGFQYF
DNA: TGTGCCAGCAGCCCCCCCGGACTAGCGGGGACCGGGTTCCAGTACTTC

V: TRBV7-8
J: TRBJ1-5
D: -
size: few
length: 14
CDR3: CASSLVRDNQPQHF
DNA: TGTGCCAGCAGCTTAGTGCGGGACAATCAGCCCCAGCATTTT

V: TRBV5-4
J: TRBJ2-2
D: TRBD2
size: -
length: 18
CDR3: CASSPGTSGSTNTGELFF
DNA: TGTGCCAGCAGCCCTGGGACTAGCGGGAGCACGAACACCGGGGAGCTGTTTTTT

V: TRBV25-1
J: TRBJ1-2
D: -
size: -
length: 14
CDR3: CASSELGLGGGYTF
DNA: TGTGCCAGCAGTGAACTGGGTTTGGGTGGCGGCTACACCTTC

V: TRBV28
J: TRBJ2-2
D: -
size: -
length: 13
CDR3: CASNGGNTGELFF
DNA: TGTGCCAGCAATGGCGGGAACACCGGGGAGCTGTTTTTT

V: TRBV28
J: TRBJ1-5
D: -
size: -
length: 12
CDR3: CASKEGNQPQHF
DNA: TGTGCCAGCAAGGAGGGAAATCAGCCCCAGCATTTT

V: TRBV7-8
J: TRBJ1-1
D: -
size: -
length: 15
CDR3: CASSLNRLPGTEAFF
DNA: TGTGCCAGCAGCTTAAATAGACTGCCAGGGACTGAAGCTTTCTTT

V: TRBV19
J: TRBJ2-7
D: TRBD1
size: once
length: 13
CDR3: CASSTTGAYEQYF
DNA: TGTGCCAGTAGTACGACAGGGGCCTACGAGCAGTACTTC

V: TRBV7-2
J: TRBJ1-4
D: -
size: -
length: 17
CDR3: CASSLGGWDPGPGGLFF
DNA: TGTGCCAGCAGCTTAGGGGGGTGGGACCCCGGCCCAGGTGGACTGTTTTTT

V: TRBV6-5
J: TRBJ1-6
D: -
size: -
length: 14
CDR3: CASSSFSEDSPLHF
DNA: TGTGCCAGCAGTTCGTTTAGTGAGGATTCACCCCTCCACTTT

V: TRBV7-8
J: TRBJ2-5
D: -
size: -
length: 15
CDR3: CASSSGTGLILAQYF
DNA: -

V: TRBV6-5
J: TRBJ2-7
D: TRBD1
size: once
length: 14
CDR3: CASSPRDRVGEQYF
DNA: TGTGCCAGCAGTCCCCGGGACAGGGTTGGCGAGCAGTACTTC

V: TRBV6-6
J: TRBJ2-6
D: -
size: -
length: 15
CDR3: CASSYTDSGANVLTF
DNA: TGTGCCAGCAGTTACACCGACTCTGGGGCCAACGTCCTGACTTTC